This T cell receptor beta chain was documented in a study of cytomegalovirus exposure and HLA in healthy donors. Findings of the study overall: Sequencing depth roughly uniform across donors was assumed in presence/absence analyses. The authors later found TCR association rates varying by HLA locus, with DRB1 most and HLA-C fewest.

Germline CDR1 and CDR2: SGHDT and YYEEEE. The CDR3 is 17 residues long. As for this clone: Its cognate antigen is unknown.

Use of 60 Vbeta and 13 Jbeta primers characterized the PCR. Sequencing used immunoSEQ multiplex PCR; TCRdb keeps in-frame clones, though not all of them. The sample includes around 140,000 clones, more than 75% seen only once; the top ten take approximately 1.5%. This clonotype was obtained from a female donor in good health and CMV-seronegative. The chain joins TRBV5-6 to TRBJ2-5; 7 nucleotides align to TRBD2. TRBJ2-7 explains the end of the DNA better; the J call may be wrong. Sequencing used PBMCs. The CDR3: CASSLAKRERGSYEQYF. CDR3 DNA: TGTGCCAGCAGCTTGGCCAAGAGGGAGCGGGGATCCTACGAGCAGTACTTC.